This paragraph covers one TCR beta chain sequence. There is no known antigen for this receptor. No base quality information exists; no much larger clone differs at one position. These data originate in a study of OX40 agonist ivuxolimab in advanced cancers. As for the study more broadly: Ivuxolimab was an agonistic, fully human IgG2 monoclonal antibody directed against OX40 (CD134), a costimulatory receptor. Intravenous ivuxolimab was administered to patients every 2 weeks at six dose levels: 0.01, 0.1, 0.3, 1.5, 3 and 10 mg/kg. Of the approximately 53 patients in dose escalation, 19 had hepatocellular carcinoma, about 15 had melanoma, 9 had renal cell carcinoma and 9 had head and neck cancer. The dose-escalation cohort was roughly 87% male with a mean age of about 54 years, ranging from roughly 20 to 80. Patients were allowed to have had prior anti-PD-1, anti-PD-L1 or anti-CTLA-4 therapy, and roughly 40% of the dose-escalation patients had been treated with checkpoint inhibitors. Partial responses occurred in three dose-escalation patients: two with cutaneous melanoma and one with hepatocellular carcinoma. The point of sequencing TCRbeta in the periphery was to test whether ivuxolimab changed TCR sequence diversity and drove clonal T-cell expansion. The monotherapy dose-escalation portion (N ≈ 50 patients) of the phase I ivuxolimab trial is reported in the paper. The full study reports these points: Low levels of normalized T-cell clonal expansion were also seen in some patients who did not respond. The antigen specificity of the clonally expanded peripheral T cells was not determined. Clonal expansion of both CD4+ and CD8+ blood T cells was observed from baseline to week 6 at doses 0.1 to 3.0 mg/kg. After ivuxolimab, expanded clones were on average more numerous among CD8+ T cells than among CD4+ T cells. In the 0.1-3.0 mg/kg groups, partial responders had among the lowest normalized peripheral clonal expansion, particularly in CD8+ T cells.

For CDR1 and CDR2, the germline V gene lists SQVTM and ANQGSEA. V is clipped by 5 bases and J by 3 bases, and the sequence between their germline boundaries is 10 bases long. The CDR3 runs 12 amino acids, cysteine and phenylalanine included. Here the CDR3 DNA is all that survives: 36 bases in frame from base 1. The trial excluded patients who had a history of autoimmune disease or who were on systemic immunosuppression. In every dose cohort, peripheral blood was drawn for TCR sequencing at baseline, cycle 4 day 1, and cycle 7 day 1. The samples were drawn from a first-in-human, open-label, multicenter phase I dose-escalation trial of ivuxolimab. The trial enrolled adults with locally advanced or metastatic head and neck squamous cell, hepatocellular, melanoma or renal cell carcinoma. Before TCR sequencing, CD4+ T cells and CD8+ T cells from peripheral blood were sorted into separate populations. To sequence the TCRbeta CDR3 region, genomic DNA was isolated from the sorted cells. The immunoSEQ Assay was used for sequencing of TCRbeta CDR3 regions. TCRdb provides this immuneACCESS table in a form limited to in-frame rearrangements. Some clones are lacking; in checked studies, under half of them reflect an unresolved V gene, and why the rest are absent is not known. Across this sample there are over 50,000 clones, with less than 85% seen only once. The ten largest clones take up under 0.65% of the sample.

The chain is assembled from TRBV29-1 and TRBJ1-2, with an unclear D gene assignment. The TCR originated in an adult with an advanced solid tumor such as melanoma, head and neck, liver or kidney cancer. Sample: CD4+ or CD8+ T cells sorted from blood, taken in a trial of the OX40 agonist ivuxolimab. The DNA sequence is TGCAGCGTTCTCAGATCGGACTATGGCTACACCTTC. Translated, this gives CSVLRSDYGYTF.